Below, one T cell receptor beta chain is given with its context. Its antigen remains unknown. The V gene's germline CDR1 is KGHSH and CDR2 LQKENI. V lost 3 bases to trimming and J lost 8 bases; unmatched junction nucleotides: 14. The CDR3 contains 17 residues. PCR primers comprised 60 Vbeta and 13 Jbeta primers. Assay used: immunoSEQ multiplex PCR; TCRdb lists only in-frame clones, some missing. The sample has around 200,000 clones, approximately 81% seen once. This sample stems from a study of cytomegalovirus exposure and HLA in healthy donors. Study outcomes and limitations: For most TCR sequences rarity was the rule, although some public TCRs occurred in many donors. Earlier results showed most TCR beta V segments being productive about 87% or about 30% of the time. In vitro experiments confirmed that a few CMV-associated chains were specific for CMV antigens. TCR beta sequences reportedly predicted most subjects' HLA-A and HLA-B alleles accurately.

Sequenced sample: PBMCs. This sequence joins TRBV18 and TRBJ2-1, with 9 positions matching TRBD1. The sequence was collected from a man aged 50 or older in good health and CMV-seronegative. CDR3 amino acids: CASSPRDPGTGNDEQFF. CDR3 DNA sequence: TGTGCCAGCTCACCGCGCGATCCCGGGACAGGGAACGATGAGCAGTTCTTC.